Sequencing of this T cell receptor (beta chain) was carried out in a study of CD8+ T cells in alopecia areata. Background on the study: In an open-label trial, patients got 5 to 10 mg tofacitinib twice daily. Tofacitinib continued for 6 to 18 months and was then withheld for 6 months.

Treatment reported: oral pan-JAK inhibitor, 5-10 mg twice daily. RNA extraction and reverse transcription yielded cDNA as sequencing template. Some clones are missing from TCRdb's copy, which holds only in-frame ones; the method was immunoSEQ multiplex PCR. The sample lists 170,000 or so clones; 50% to 65% were seen once. In germline, CDR1 is SQVTM, CDR2 ANQGSEA. The trim removed 4 bases at V and 6 bases at J, leaving 8 bases unmatched. CDR3 length: 14 residues. The sequences come from CD8+ T cells sorted from blood, collected at week 24, from a patient treated with tofacitinib. The clonotype comes from a human donor with alopecia areata. The V call is TRBV29-1, the J call TRBJ1-2, with 10 bases matching TRBD1. In DNA, the CDR3 is TGCAGCGTTGTAGCGGAGGACAGGGGGAATGGCTACACCTTC. Its translation: CSVVAEDRGNGYTF.